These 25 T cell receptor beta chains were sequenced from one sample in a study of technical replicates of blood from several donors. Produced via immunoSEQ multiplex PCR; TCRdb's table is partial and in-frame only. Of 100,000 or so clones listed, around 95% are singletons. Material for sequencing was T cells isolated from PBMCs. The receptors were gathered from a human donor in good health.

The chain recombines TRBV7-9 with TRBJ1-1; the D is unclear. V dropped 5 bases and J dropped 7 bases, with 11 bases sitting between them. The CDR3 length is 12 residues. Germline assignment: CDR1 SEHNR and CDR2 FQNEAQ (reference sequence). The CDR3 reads CASSPEKVEAFF. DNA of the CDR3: TGTGCCAGCAGCCCTGAGAAAGTTGAAGCTTTCTTT.

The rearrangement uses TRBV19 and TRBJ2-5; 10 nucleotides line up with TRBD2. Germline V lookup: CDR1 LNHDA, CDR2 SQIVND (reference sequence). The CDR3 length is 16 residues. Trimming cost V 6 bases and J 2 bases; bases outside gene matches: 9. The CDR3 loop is CASRSSSGSGQETQYF. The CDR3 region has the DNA TGTGCCAGTAGGTCTTCTAGCGGGAGCGGGCAAGAGACCCAGTACTTC.

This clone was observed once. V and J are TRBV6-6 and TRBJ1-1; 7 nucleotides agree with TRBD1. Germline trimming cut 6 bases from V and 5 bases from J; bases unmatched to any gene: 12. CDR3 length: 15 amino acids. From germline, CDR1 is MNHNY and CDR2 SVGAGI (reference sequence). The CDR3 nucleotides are TGTGCCAGCAGACACGAGGGACAGTTGGGTACTGAAGCTTTCTTT. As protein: CASRHEGQLGTEAFF.

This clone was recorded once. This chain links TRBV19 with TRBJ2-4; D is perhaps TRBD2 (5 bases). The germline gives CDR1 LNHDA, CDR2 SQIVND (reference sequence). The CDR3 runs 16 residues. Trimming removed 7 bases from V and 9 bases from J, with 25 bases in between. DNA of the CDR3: TGTGCCAGTATATCCGGGAACTCCCCTGGCTATTGCATTCAGTACTTC. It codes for CASISGNSPGYCIQYF.

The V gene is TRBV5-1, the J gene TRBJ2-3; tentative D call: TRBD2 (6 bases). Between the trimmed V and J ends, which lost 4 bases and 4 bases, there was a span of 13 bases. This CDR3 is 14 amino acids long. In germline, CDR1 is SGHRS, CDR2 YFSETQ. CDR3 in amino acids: CASSPGTDSDTQYF. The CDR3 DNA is TGCGCCAGCAGCCCCGGGACTGACTCAGATACGCAGTATTTT.

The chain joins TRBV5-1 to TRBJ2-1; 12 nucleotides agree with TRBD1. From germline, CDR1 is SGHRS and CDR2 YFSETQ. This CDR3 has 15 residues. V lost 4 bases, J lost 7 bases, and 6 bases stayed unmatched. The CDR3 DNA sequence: TGCGCCAGCAGCATCCTGGGACAGGGGGCGAATGAGCAGTTCTTC. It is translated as CASSILGQGANEQFF.

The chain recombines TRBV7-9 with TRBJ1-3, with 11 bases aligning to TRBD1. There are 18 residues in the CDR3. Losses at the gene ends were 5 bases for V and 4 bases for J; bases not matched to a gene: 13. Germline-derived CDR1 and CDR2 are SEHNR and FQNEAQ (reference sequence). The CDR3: CASSPRDRGFWSGNTIYF. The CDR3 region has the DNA TGTGCCAGCAGCCCACGGGACAGGGGGTTTTGGTCCGGAAACACCATATATTTT. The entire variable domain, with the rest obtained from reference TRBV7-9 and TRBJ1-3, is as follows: DTGVSQNPRHKITKRGQNVTFRCDPISEHNRLYWYRQTLGQGPEFLTYFQNEAQLEKSRLLSDRFSAERPKGSFSTLEIQRTEQGDSAMYLCASSPRDRGFWSGNTIYFGEGSWLTVV.

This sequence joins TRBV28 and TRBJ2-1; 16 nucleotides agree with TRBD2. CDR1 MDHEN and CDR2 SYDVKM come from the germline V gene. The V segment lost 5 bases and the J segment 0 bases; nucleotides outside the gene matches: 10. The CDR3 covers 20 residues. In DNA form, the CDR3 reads TGTGCCAGCAGTCCGGGACTAGCGGGAGGGCCAGGCGGCTCCTACAATGAGCAGTTCTTC. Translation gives CASSPGLAGGPGGSYNEQFF. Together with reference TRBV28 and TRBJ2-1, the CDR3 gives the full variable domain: DVKVTQSSRYLVKRTGEKVFLECVQDMDHENMFWYRQDPGLGLRLIYFSYDVKMKEKGDIPEGYSVSREKKERFSLILESASTNQTSMYLCASSPGLAGGPGGSYNEQFFGPGTRLTVL.

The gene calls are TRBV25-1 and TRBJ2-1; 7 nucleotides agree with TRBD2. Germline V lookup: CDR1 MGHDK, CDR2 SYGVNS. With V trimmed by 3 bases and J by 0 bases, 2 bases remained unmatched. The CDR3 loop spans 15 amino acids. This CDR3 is CASSEGGSSYNEQFF. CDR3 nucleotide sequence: TGTGCCAGCAGTGAGGGGGGGAGCTCCTACAATGAGCAGTTCTTC.

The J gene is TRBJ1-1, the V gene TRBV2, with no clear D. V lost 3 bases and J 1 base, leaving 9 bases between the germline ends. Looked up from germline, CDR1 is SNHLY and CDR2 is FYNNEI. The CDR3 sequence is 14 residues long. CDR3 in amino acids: CASSDFGRNTEAFF. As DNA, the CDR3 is TGTGCCAGCAGTGATTTCGGTAGGAACACTGAAGCTTTCTTT. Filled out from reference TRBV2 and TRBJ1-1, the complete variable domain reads EPEVTQTPSHQVTQMGQEVILRCVPISNHLYFYWYRQILGQKVEFLVSFYNNEISEKSEIFDDQFSVERPDGSNFTLKIRSTKLEDSAMYFCASSDFGRNTEAFFGQGTRLTVV.

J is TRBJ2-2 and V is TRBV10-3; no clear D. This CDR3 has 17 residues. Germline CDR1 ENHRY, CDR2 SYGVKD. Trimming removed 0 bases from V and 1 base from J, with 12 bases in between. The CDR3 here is CAISESLAPMNTGELFF. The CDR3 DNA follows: TGTGCCATCAGTGAGTCGCTTGCTCCTATGAACACCGGGGAGCTGTTTTTT.

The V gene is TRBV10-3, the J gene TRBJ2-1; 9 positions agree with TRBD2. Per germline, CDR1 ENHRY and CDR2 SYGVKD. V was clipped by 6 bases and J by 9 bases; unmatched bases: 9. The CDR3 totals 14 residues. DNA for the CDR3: TGTGCCATCAGGTTAGCGGGAGAAAGCGCTGAGCAGTTCTTC. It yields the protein CAIRLAGESAEQFF.

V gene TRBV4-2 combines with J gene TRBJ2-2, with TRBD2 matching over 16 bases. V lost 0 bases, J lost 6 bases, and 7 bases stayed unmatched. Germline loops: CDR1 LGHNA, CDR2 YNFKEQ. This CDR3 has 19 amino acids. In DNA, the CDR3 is TGTGCCAGCAGCCAAGATACGGGACTAGCGGGGGGGGTGGCCGGGGAGCTGTTTTTT. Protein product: CASSQDTGLAGGVAGELFF.

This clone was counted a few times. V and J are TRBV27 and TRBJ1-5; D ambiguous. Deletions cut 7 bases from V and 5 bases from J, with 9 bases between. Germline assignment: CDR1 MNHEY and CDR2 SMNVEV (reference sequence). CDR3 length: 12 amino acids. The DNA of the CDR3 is TGTGCCAGCAAGCGCGGAGATCAGCCCCAGCATTTT. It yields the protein CASKRGDQPQHF.

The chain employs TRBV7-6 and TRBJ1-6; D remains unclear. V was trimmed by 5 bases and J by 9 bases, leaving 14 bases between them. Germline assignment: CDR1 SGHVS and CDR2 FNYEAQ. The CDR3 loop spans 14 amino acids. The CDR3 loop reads CASSPPGNSSPLHF. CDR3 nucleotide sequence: TGTGCCAGCAGCCCTCCCGGGAACAGTTCACCCCTCCACTTT.

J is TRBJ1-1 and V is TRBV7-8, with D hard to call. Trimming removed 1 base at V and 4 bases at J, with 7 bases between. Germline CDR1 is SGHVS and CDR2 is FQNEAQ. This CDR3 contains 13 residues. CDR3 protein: CASSLVTGTEAFF. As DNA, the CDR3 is TGTGCCAGCAGCTTAGTCACGGGCACTGAAGCTTTCTTT.

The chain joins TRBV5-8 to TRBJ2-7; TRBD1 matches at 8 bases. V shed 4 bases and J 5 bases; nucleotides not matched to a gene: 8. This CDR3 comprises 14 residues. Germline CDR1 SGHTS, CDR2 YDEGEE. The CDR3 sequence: CASSTRTGNNEQYF. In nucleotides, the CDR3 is TGTGCCAGCAGCACCCGGACAGGGAACAACGAGCAGTACTTC.

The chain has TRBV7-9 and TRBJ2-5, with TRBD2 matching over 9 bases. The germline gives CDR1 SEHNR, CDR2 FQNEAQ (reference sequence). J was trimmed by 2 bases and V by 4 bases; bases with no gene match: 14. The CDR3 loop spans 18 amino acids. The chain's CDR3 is CASSSRVSGGPRQETQYF. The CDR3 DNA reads TGTGCCAGCAGCTCCCGGGTTAGCGGGGGCCCGCGGCAAGAGACCCAGTACTTC.

The CDR3 reads CSVVGHLTGPKGNSPLHF. The CDR3 region has the DNA TGCAGCGTTGTGGGACACTTAACAGGACCCAAAGGAAATTCACCCCTCCACTTT. The chain recombines TRBV29-1 with TRBJ1-6, with D perhaps matching TRBD1 (6 bases). The CDR3 is 18 amino acids. Germline CDR1 and CDR2: SQVTM and ANQGSEA. V was shortened by 4 bases and J by 7 bases, with 26 bases between the two germline ends.

CDR3 in DNA: TGCGCCAGCAGTGGACCCGGACAGGCGAACACTGAAGCTTTCTTT. Protein sequence: CASSGPGQANTEAFF. The rearrangement uses TRBV10-1 and TRBJ1-1; 7 nucleotides match TRBD1. The CDR3 spans 15 residues. CDR1 and CDR2 from the germline V gene are WNHNN and SYGVQD (reference sequence). V trimming: 4 bases; J trimming: 1 base; junction bases outside the gene matches: 6.

In nucleotides, the CDR3 is TGTGCCAGCAGTCCCCTTGGGACAGGGGGCGAGGAGACCCAGTACTTC. It is translated as CASSPLGTGGEETQYF. V usage is TRBV27 and J usage is TRBJ2-5; TRBD1 matches at 12 bases. Germline V gene sequence: CDR1 MNHEY, CDR2 SMNVEV (reference sequence). The trim removed 5 bases at V and 5 bases at J, leaving 9 bases unmatched. This CDR3 has 16 amino acids.

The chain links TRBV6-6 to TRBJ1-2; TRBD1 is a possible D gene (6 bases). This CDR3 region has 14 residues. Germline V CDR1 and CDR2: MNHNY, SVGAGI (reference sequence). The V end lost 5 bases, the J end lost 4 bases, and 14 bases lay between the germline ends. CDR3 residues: CASSPTGLSYGYTF. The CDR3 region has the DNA TGTGCCAGCAGTCCGACAGGCCTGTCCTATGGCTACACCTTC.

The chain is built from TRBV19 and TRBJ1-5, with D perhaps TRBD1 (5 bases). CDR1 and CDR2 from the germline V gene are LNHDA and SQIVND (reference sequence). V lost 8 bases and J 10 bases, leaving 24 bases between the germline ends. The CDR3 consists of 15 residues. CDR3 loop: CASSPRERAIDPQHF. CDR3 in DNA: TGTGCCAGTTCACCCAGGGAAAGGGCAATTGATCCCCAGCATTTT.

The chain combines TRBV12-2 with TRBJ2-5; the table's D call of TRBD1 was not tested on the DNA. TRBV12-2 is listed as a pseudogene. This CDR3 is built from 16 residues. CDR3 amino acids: CASRLGDRGRGETQYF. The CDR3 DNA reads TGTGCAAGTCGCTTAGGGGACAGGGGGCGCGGGGAGACCCAGTACTTC.

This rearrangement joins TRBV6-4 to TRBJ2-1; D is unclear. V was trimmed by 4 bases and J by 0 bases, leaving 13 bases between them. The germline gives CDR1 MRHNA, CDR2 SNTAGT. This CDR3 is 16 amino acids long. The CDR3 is CASSAERSSSYNEQFF. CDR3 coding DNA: TGTGCCAGCAGTGCGGAGCGATCCAGCTCCTACAATGAGCAGTTCTTC.